This TCR beta chain was sequenced in a study of graft-versus-host responses after intestinal transplantation. As for the study in general: Multivisceral, liver-intestinal, or isolated intestinal grafts went to recipients.

Trimming cost V 3 bases and J 7 bases; bases outside gene matches: 10. Looked up from germline, CDR1 is SGHNT and CDR2 is YYREEE (reference sequence). This CDR3 comprises 16 residues. General study results and limits: Recipient-marrow GvH clones were detected, some having first appeared in ileum or blood.

The method was immunoSEQ multiplex PCR; TCRdb's version includes in-frame clones alone and lacks a portion of them. The profile covers approximately 89,000 clones, with 85% to 95% appearing a single time and 1.1% taken by the ten largest. Concerning this clone: The antigen is unknown.

The sequenced sample was unstimulated CD8+ T cells sorted from spleen or lymph node cells, obtained before transplant. The V and J genes are TRBV5-4 and TRBJ2-1; TRBD2 aligns across 10 bases. This clonotype originated in a human donor who was the organ donor for an intestinal transplant. The CDR3 protein is CASSSLLSGGENEQFF. CDR3 DNA: TGTGCCAGCAGCTCCTTGCTGAGCGGGGGGGAGAATGAGCAGTTCTTC.